Following are 10 T cell receptor beta chains from one sample sequenced in a study of shared clonotypes between healthy human individuals. The data were produced by immunoSEQ multiplex PCR, yet TCRdb's version contains in-frame clones alone and is incomplete. The table lists 2 million to 2.5 million clones, less than 95% of them singletons. Sequences were obtained from naive CD4+ T cells from PBMCs. Subset given: CD45RA+ positively selected. The receptors stem from a young man in good health. Some clones in this sample may be carry-over from other donors' samples.

V is TRBV5-4 and J is TRBJ2-7; D gene uncertain. CDR1 SGHNT and CDR2 YYREEE come from the germline V gene (reference sequence). V was trimmed by 4 bases and J by 4 bases, leaving 15 bases between them. The CDR3 length is 14 residues. CDR3: CASSPGSVGYEQYF. The CDR3 DNA reads TGTGCCAGCAGCCCCGGCAGCGTCGGTTACGAGCAGTACTTC.

The V and J genes are TRBV19 and TRBJ1-1; no clear D gene. This CDR3 spans 14 amino acids. The germline V gene has CDR1 LNHDA and CDR2 SQIVND (reference sequence). V was clipped by 6 bases and J by 5 bases, with 16 bases between them. The CDR3 DNA sequence: TGTGCCAGTAGCCCACGTGGGAGGGCTACTGAAGCTTTCTTT. This translates into CASSPRGRATEAFF.

The CDR3 DNA sequence: TGTGCCAGCAGTGGGCGGGACATAGAGCGCAATCAGCCCCAGCATTTT. Amino acid sequence: CASSGRDIERNQPQHF. V usage is TRBV6-1 and J usage is TRBJ1-5, with D possibly matching TRBD1 (6 bases). CDR3 size: 16 residues. In germline, CDR1 is MNHNS, CDR2 SASEGT. V lost 4 bases and J 2 bases, leaving 15 bases between the germline ends.

The V call is TRBV6-6, the J call TRBJ1-1; tentative D call: TRBD1 (6 bases). The V end was cut by 5 bases, the J end by 2 bases, with 15 bases between. Germline values: CDR1 MNHNY, CDR2 SVGAGI (reference sequence). This CDR3 is built from 15 residues. The CDR3 sequence: CASSPSRGANTEAFF. In DNA, the CDR3 is TGTGCCAGCAGTCCATCCCGGGGGGCAAACACTGAAGCTTTCTTT.

The chain is built from TRBV6-5 and TRBJ1-1; D possibly corresponds to TRBD1 (6 bases). CDR3 length equals 16 residues. V shed 1 base and J shed 0 bases, with 12 bases lying between them. Germline CDR1 reads MNHEY; CDR2 reads SVGAGI. CDR3 sequence: CASSYWRGTMNTEAFF. CDR3 sequence (DNA): TGTGCCAGCAGTTACTGGAGGGGGACTATGAACACTGAAGCTTTCTTT.

This clone was counted only a few times. V is TRBV27 and J is TRBJ1-2, with TRBD1 identical over 11 bases. V lost 5 bases and J lost 4; bases outside the gene matches: 12. The CDR3 has 17 amino acids. Germline CDR1 MNHEY, CDR2 SMNVEV (reference sequence). The CDR3 here is CASSPDLRTGGRYGYTF. DNA for the CDR3: TGTGCCAGCAGTCCAGACCTCAGGACAGGGGGCCGCTATGGCTACACCTTC.

The chain employs TRBV11-2 and TRBJ2-7; tentatively, D is TRBD1 (6 bases). The V gene lost 3 bases and the J gene lost 6 bases, with 18 bases spanning the gap. This CDR3 spans 15 amino acids. Germline loops: CDR1 SGHAT, CDR2 FQNNGV. CDR3 sequence: CASSLGNRVMFEQYF. The CDR3 coding sequence is TGTGCCAGCAGCTTGGGGAACAGGGTTATGTTCGAGCAGTACTTC. Variable domain in full (rest from reference TRBV11-2 and TRBJ2-7): EAGVAQSPRYKIIEKRQSVAFWCNPISGHATLYWYQQILGQGPKLLIQFQNNGVVDDSQLPKDRFSAERLKGVDSTLKIQPAKLEDSAVYLCASSLGNRVMFEQYFGPGTRLTVT.

The V call is TRBV7-9, the J call TRBJ1-1; 8 positions agree with TRBD1. V was pared by 5 bases and J by 3 bases, with 11 bases of the junction left unmatched. The CDR3 runs 16 residues. CDR1 SEHNR and CDR2 FQNEAQ come from the germline V gene (reference sequence). The CDR3 DNA sequence: TGTGCCAGCAGCATCAGACAGGGGATATTGTACACTGAAGCTTTCTTT. Translation: CASSIRQGILYTEAFF. The variable domain in full, with the rest retrieved from reference TRBV7-9 and TRBJ1-1, is DTGVSQNPRHKITKRGQNVTFRCDPISEHNRLYWYRQTLGQGPEFLTYFQNEAQLEKSRLLSDRFSAERPKGSFSTLEIQRTEQGDSAMYLCASSIRQGILYTEAFFGQGTRLTVV.

This chain links TRBV7-2 with TRBJ1-1; 9 positions match TRBD1. CDR3 size: 14 residues. Losses at the gene ends were 4 bases for V and 5 bases for J; bases not matched to a gene: 5. Germline V gives CDR1 SGHTA, CDR2 FQGNSA. This CDR3 is CASSYSQGATEAFF. DNA of the CDR3: TGTGCCAGCAGCTATTCACAGGGGGCAACTGAAGCTTTCTTT.

V is TRBV4-1 and J is TRBJ2-5; 11 positions agree with TRBD2. The trim removed 4 bases at V and 1 base at J, leaving 11 bases unmatched. This CDR3 has 18 amino acids. CDR1 MGHRA and CDR2 YSYEKL come from the germline V gene. CDR3 loop: CASSPGGSGRGAQETQYF. The CDR3 DNA reads TGCGCCAGCAGCCCCGGTGGTAGCGGGAGGGGGGCCCAAGAGACCCAGTACTTC.